This is a list of T cell receptor beta chains from one sample in a study of blood T cell repertoires in COVID-19. Libraries were prepared by immunoSEQ multiplex PCR; TCRdb keeps only in-frame clonotypes and omits some of them. This sample carries roughly 110,000 clones, 84% of them seen once, and the ten largest clones take less than 5%. Sequencing was done on a sample of peripheral blood. These receptors were obtained from a human donor in a cohort sampled during active COVID-19. CDR3s include the opening cysteine and the closing phenylalanine or tryptophan. Each record gives: V gene, J gene, D gene, clone size, CDR3 DNA, CDR3 protein. A D gene is named only where the DNA matches it firmly. A clone size is listed for some rows: how often the clone was seen (once, few, many), or a class if it is expanded.

v_gene: TRBV7-8
j_gene: TRBJ2-1
d_gene: TRBD2
abundance: once
CDR3nt: TGTGCCAGCAGCTTAGGCACTAGCGGAGGAGGTCATGAGCAGTTCTTC
CDR3aa: CASSLGTSGGGHEQFF

v_gene: TRBV3-1/TRBV3-2
j_gene: TRBJ2-7
d_gene: .
abundance: .
CDR3nt: TGTGCCAGCAGCCAAGTCCCGGACACCAGCTACGAGCAGTACTTC
CDR3aa: CASSQVPDTSYEQYF

v_gene: TRBV9
j_gene: TRBJ1-1
d_gene: .
abundance: .
CDR3nt: TGTGCCAGCAGCCCGGACTGGAACACTGAAGCTTTCTTT
CDR3aa: CASSPDWNTEAFF

v_gene: TRBV3-1/TRBV3-2
j_gene: TRBJ1-2
d_gene: .
abundance: .
CDR3nt: TGTGCCAGCAGCCAAGGCGCGGGAGCGTCTAACTATGGCTACACCTTC
CDR3aa: CASSQGAGASNYGYTF

v_gene: TRBV7-9
j_gene: TRBJ2-2
d_gene: .
abundance: .
CDR3nt: TGTGCCAGCAGCTTATTATCCGGGGAGCTGTTTTTT
CDR3aa: CASSLLSGELFF

v_gene: TRBV19
j_gene: TRBJ2-1
d_gene: TRBD1
abundance: .
CDR3nt: TGTGCCAGTAGTATTCTTCCCGGGACAGGGTGGAGTGAGCAGTTCTTC
CDR3aa: CASSILPGTGWSEQFF

v_gene: TRBV7-3
j_gene: TRBJ2-1
d_gene: .
abundance: once
CDR3nt: TGTGCCAGCAGTTCAGACGGGGGGCGTCACAATGAGCAGTTCTTC
CDR3aa: CASSSDGGRHNEQFF

v_gene: TRBV30
j_gene: TRBJ1-2
d_gene: .
abundance: .
CDR3nt: TGTGCCTGGAATGTAGGAGCTGGCTACACCTTC
CDR3aa: CAWNVGAGYTF

v_gene: TRBV3-1/TRBV3-2
j_gene: TRBJ1-6
d_gene: TRBD1
abundance: .
CDR3nt: TGTGCCAGCAGCCAGTCCCCAGACAGGGGGGTTTCACCCCTCCACTTT
CDR3aa: CASSQSPDRGVSPLHF

v_gene: TRBV7-9
j_gene: TRBJ1-2
d_gene: TRBD1
abundance: .
CDR3nt: TGTGCCAGCAGCTGGGGACAGGAGCGCGGCTACACCTTC
CDR3aa: CASSWGQERGYTF

v_gene: TRBV14
j_gene: TRBJ2-6
d_gene: TRBD2
abundance: .
CDR3nt: TGTGCCAGCAGCCCGAGCTCGGGACTAGCGGGTCTCTCTGGGGCCAACGTCCTGACTTTC
CDR3aa: CASSPSSGLAGLSGANVLTF

v_gene: TRBV5-8
j_gene: TRBJ1-5
d_gene: .
abundance: .
CDR3nt: TGTGCCAGCAGAATATCAGCAGGGGTACGGCAGCCCCAGCATTTT
CDR3aa: CASRISAGVRQPQHF

v_gene: TRBV6-4
j_gene: TRBJ2-2
d_gene: TRBD1
abundance: .
CDR3nt: TGTGCCAGCAGTAAGGGACAGGGTGGCACCGGGGAGCTGTTTTTT
CDR3aa: CASSKGQGGTGELFF

v_gene: TRBV6-2/TRBV6-3
j_gene: TRBJ2-1
d_gene: TRBD1
abundance: .
CDR3nt: TGTGCCAGCAGTGACCCCCCACAGGGGGCTGAGCAGTTCTTC
CDR3aa: CASSDPPQGAEQFF

v_gene: TRBV6-6
j_gene: TRBJ2-5
d_gene: TRBD1
abundance: .
CDR3nt: TGTGCCAGCAACAGGGACAGGGTCGAGACCCAGTACTTC
CDR3aa: CASNRDRVETQYF

v_gene: TRBV7-9
j_gene: TRBJ2-2
d_gene: .
abundance: .
CDR3nt: TGTGCCAGCCCCACTGGGACAAAGAACACCGGGGAGCTGTTTTTT
CDR3aa: CASPTGTKNTGELFF

v_gene: TRBV9
j_gene: TRBJ1-2
d_gene: TRBD1
abundance: .
CDR3nt: TGTGCCAGCAGCCCTGGACAGGGGAACTATGGCTACACCTTC
CDR3aa: CASSPGQGNYGYTF

v_gene: TRBV5-1
j_gene: TRBJ2-5
d_gene: .
abundance: once
CDR3nt: TGCGCCAGCAACGGTCAAGAGACCCAGTACTTC
CDR3aa: CASNGQETQYF

v_gene: TRBV10-2
j_gene: TRBJ2-1
d_gene: TRBD2
abundance: .
CDR3nt: TGCGCCAGCAGTGTAGCGGGGAACCACAATGAGCAGTTCTTC
CDR3aa: CASSVAGNHNEQFF

v_gene: TRBV27
j_gene: TRBJ1-4
d_gene: .
abundance: .
CDR3nt: TGTGCCAGCAGCTTGGGCCAGCTTAATGAAAAACTGTTTTTT
CDR3aa: CASSLGQLNEKLFF

v_gene: TRBV9
j_gene: TRBJ1-5
d_gene: .
abundance: .
CDR3nt: TGTGCCAGCAGCTTCGGGATGTTTCAGCCCCAGCATTTT
CDR3aa: CASSFGMFQPQHF

v_gene: TRBV3-1/TRBV3-2
j_gene: TRBJ1-5
d_gene: .
abundance: .
CDR3nt: TGTGCCAGCAGCCAAGATGGAGGGCTTAGCAATCAGCCCCAGCATTTT
CDR3aa: CASSQDGGLSNQPQHF